The T cell receptor (beta chain) described here comes from a study of shared clonotypes between healthy human individuals. This clone was seen a single time. Terminally differentiated effector memory CD45RA+ cells were left out of the naive CD8 fraction, which was CD45RO-negative and positively selected for CCR7. The CDR3 is made up of 14 amino acids. The germline V gene encodes CDR1 MNHEY and CDR2 SVGAGI. Trimming removed 6 bases at V and 7 bases at J, with 16 bases between. Clones were sequenced by immunoSEQ multiplex PCR, and TCRdb holds only the in-frame ones, with some missing. The sample has about 820,000 clones; roughly 92% are singletons.

The TCR sequence derives from a man aged 25 to 40 in good health. The V and J genes are TRBV6-5 and TRBJ1-5, with D uncertain. The material sequenced was naive CD8+ T cells sorted from blood. CDR3: CASRRPTGLQPQHF. The CDR3 DNA is TGTGCCAGCAGAAGACCGACCGGACTGCAGCCCCAGCATTTT.